The clone carrying this T cell receptor beta chain was picked up a small number of times. Germline CDR1 is MGHDK and CDR2 is SYGVNS. The CDR3 consists of 16 residues. J gave up 3 bases and V 4 bases, and 10 bases lay outside the gene matches. TCRdb re-called the reads with MiXCR, one entry per CDR3 protein. The data show some 180,000 distinct CDR3 sequences, about a sixth seen once. The data are from a study of T cell repertoires in cytomegalovirus infection. Study details: Public TCR beta signatures provided an indication of both CMV infection and a matching HLA type.

The sequencing input was CD8+ T cells from PBMCs. The rearrangement links TRBV25-1 to TRBJ2-7, with TRBD1 identical over 9 bases. This receptor was taken from a human donor in good health (CMV status not recorded). Some clones in this sample may be carry-over from other donors' samples. The CDR3 sequence is CASSALDTGGSYEQYF. The DNA of the CDR3 is TGTGCCAGCAGTGCCCTAGATACAGGGGGCAGCTACGAGCAGTACTTC.